The next 5 T cell receptor beta chains were all read from a single sample in a study of cytomegalovirus exposure and HLA in healthy donors. The PCR made use of 60 Vbeta and 13 Jbeta primers. TCRdb's table, derived via immunoSEQ multiplex PCR, lists solely in-frame clones and lacks some. The sample consists of more than 150,000 clones, 82% of them appearing once. The sequenced sample was PBMCs. All receptors derive from a man aged 40-49 years in good health and CMV-seronegative.

The gene calls are TRBV5-1 and TRBJ2-3; D is undetermined. Germline V gene data show CDR1 as SGHRS and CDR2 as YFSETQ. V lost 0 bases, J lost 3 bases, and 8 bases lay in between. The CDR3 runs 14 residues. CDR3 loop: CASSLEQMTDTQYF. DNA for the CDR3: TGCGCCAGCAGCTTGGAACAGATGACAGATACGCAGTATTTT.

This chain joins TRBV14 and TRBJ1-1, with a possible D match to TRBD1 (5 bases). The germline gives CDR1 SGHDN, CDR2 FVKESK. The CDR3 length is 13 residues. V gave up 1 base and J gave up 7 bases, with 10 bases separating them. CDR3 residues: CASSQVAGLEAFF. The CDR3 coding sequence is TGTGCCAGCAGCCAAGTAGCGGGACTTGAAGCTTTCTTT.

As to this clone: This same CDR3 is encoded by further DNA sequences in the sample. The chain combines TRBV6-5 with TRBJ2-2, with TRBD1 as a possible D gene (6 bases). V was shortened by 5 bases and J by 0 bases, with 10 bases between the two germline ends. The CDR3 consists of 15 residues. The germline V gene has CDR1 MNHEY and CDR2 SVGAGI. The CDR3 sequence: CASSPDRPNTGELFF. The CDR3 DNA follows: TGTGCCAGCAGTCCGGACAGACCGAACACCGGGGAGCTGTTTTTT.

The rearrangement links TRBV7-9 to TRBJ2-7; 8 nucleotides line up with TRBD1. In germline, CDR1 is SEHNR, CDR2 FQNEAQ (reference sequence). This CDR3 has 15 amino acids. With 2 bases clipped from V and 2 bases from J, the junction kept 5 bases outside the gene matches. CDR3 amino acids: CASSLSDRGPYEQYF. CDR3 DNA: TGTGCCAGCAGCTTATCAGACAGGGGACCCTACGAGCAGTACTTC.

This clone was picked up a small number of times. CDR3 protein: CAWTYQGSAGETQYF. The CDR3 DNA is TGTGCCTGGACGTACCAGGGGTCCGCAGGAGAGACCCAGTACTTC. The V call is TRBV30, the J call TRBJ2-5, with TRBD1 as a possible D gene (6 bases). The CDR3 is 15 residues long. V was clipped by 4 bases and J by 4 bases, with 19 bases between them. Germline loops: CDR1 GTSNPN, CDR2 SVGIG (reference sequence).